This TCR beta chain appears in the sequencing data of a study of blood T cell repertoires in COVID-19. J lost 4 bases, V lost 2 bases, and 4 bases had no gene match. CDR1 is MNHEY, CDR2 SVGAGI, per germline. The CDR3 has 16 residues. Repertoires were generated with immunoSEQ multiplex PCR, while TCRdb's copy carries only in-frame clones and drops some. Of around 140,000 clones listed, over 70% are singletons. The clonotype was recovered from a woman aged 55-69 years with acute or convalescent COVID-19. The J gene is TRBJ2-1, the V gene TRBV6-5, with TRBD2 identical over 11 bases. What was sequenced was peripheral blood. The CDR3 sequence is CASSYGLAGLYNEQFF. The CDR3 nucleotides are TGTGCCAGCAGTTACGGACTAGCGGGCTTATACAATGAGCAGTTCTTC.